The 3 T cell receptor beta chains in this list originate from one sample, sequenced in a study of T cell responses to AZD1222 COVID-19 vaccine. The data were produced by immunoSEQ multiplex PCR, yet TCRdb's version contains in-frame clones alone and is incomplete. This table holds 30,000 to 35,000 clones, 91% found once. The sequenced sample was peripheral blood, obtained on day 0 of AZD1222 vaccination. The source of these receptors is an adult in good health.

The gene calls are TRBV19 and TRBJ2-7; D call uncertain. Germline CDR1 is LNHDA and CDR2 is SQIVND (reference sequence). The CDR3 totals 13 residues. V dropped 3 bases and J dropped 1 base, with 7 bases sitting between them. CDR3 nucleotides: TGTGCCAGTAGTATTCCCCCATCCTACGAGCAGTACTTC. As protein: CASSIPPSYEQYF.

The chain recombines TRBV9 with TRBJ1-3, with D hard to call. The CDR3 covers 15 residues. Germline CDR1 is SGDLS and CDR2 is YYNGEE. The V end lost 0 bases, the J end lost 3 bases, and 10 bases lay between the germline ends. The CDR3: CASSVEAYGGNTIYF. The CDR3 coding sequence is TGTGCCAGCAGCGTAGAGGCGTACGGTGGAAACACCATATATTTT.

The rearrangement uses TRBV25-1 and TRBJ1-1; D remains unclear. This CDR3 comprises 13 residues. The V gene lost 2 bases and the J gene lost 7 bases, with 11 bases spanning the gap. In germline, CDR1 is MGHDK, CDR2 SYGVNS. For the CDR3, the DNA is TGTGCCAGCAGTGAAGATGCTACAGTTGAAGCTTTCTTT. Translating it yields CASSEDATVEAFF.